This T cell receptor beta chain stems from a study of control samples from healthy donors and cancer patients. Trimming took 6 bases from V and 1 from J, leaving 10 bases between them. CDR3 length: 14 residues. Germline CDR1 and CDR2: LNHDA and SQIVND (reference sequence). Here immunoSEQ multiplex PCR was the method, and the copy in TCRdb shows in-frame clones only, minus some. Of approximately 160,000 clones listed, 93% are singletons. The clonotype comes from a woman in her sixties or seventies in good health. The source material was blood. The chain is built from TRBV19 and TRBJ1-3; D not resolved. The DNA of the CDR3 is TGTGCCAGTAGATCCGACGGATCTGGAAACACCATATATTTT. Translating it yields CASRSDGSGNTIYF.